This TCR beta chain was recovered during a study of T cells in Graves' hyperthyroidism and ophthalmopathy. The CDR3 regions of TCR beta were amplified from RNA transcripts. First-round RT-PCR of the TCR CDR3 relied on the HTBI primer set. MiXCR, applied by TCRdb to the multiplex PCR reads, yields one record per CDR3 protein. The table records about 290,000 distinct CDR3 sequences, 10% to 15% of them present only once. CDR3 size: 14 residues. The germline CDR1 and CDR2 sequences are SGHTA and FQGNSA. V was cut by 5 bases and J by 2 bases, with 12 bases left in between. The sample holds many counts of this clonotype.

Specimen: blood. This chain connects TRBV7-2 to TRBJ2-5; D may match TRBD1 or TRBD2 (5 bases each). The origin of this receptor is a woman younger than 45 with Graves' hyperthyroidism that later progressed to Graves' ophthalmopathy. The CDR3 nucleotides are TGTGCCAGCAGCGGACTTAAGGGGCAAGAGACCCAGTACTTC. Its translation is CASSGLKGQETQYF. Full variable domain (remainder filled in from reference TRBV7-2 and TRBJ2-5): GAGVSQSPSNKVTEKGKDVELRCDPISGHTALYWYRQSLGQGLEFLIYFQGNSAPDKSGLPSDRFSAERTGGSVSTLTIQRTQQEDSAVYLCASSGLKGQETQYFGPGTRLLVL.